Described below is a single TCR beta chain sequence and its context. The antigen this receptor binds is unknown. Base qualities are not recorded, but no much larger clone differs from it by a single base. To prepare the library, PCR was applied. DNA from cultured CD4+ T cells was subjected to TCR sequencing with the Oncomine TCR Beta short-read assay at the Johns Hopkins FTIC core. The QIAamp micro DNA kit was used to extract genomic DNA from the cultured CD4+ T cells. The Oncomine TCR Beta libraries from cultured CD4+ T cells were pooled using unique dual indexes and then sequenced on an Illumina iSeq 100. Concerning the study's data processing: Non-productive sequences were removed, and CDR3s not starting with C, not ending with F or W, or shorter than 7 amino acids were discarded. Antigen-specific clonotypes were identified with the MANAFEST web application by comparing peptide-stimulated wells with reference and other culture wells. To be called positive, a clone needed an FDR below 0.05, an odds ratio above 5, and a productive frequency above 0.1% in at least two of three replicate wells. Cross-reactive clonotypes were defined as significantly expanded in both SARS-CoV-2 spike wells and at least one common cold coronavirus spike condition. Using R version 3.6.1, CDR3 homology was evaluated through Levenshtein distances (stringdist) along with unrooted phylogenetic trees (ape). Clones were called with MiXCR by TCRdb after fastp trimmed the public reads at Q25, and only in-frame beta chains were retained. Each entry merges the rows of one CDR3 protein and shows their most common DNA and genes. For this entry, the V and J calls and clone size follow TCRdb and not the study's own pipeline. This sample is represented by 20,000 to 30,000 distinct CDR3 sequences; 40% to 45% of them were singletons. The top ten hold roughly a tenth of the sample.

These data come from a study of vaccination and CD4 T cells after COVID-19 (dated by TCRdb to between 2021 and 2024). In the study overall: Every convalescent patient had a positive nasal swab PCR test for SARS-CoV-2, with mild disease in 8 to 10 patients and severe disease in one. Post-COVID blood samples were collected from convalescent patients a median of about 92 days after diagnosis, with a range of roughly 35 to 170 days. In around 9 COVID-19 convalescent patients and a few infection-naive healthy vaccine recipients, researchers compared the spike-specific CD4+ TCR repertoire from before mRNA vaccination with the repertoire from after. Post-vaccine blood samples were taken a median of about 72 days after the second vaccine dose, with a range of roughly 14 to 250 days. Participants received two doses of either the Pfizer-BioNTech BNT162b2 vaccine (n=8) or the Moderna mRNA-1273 vaccine (n=2). The convalescent cohort included six males and four females, with two Hispanic individuals, seven Caucasians, two Asians and one multiracial person. Control cultures received a CEFX viral epitope pool as the positive control, an HIV-1 Nef peptide pool as the negative control, or no peptide. For stimulating the cultures, overlapping spike peptide pools were used, derived from SARS-CoV-2 as well as from the common cold coronaviruses HCoV-NL63, HCoV-OC43 and HCoV-229E. General findings and caveats noted by the study authors: The median count of SARS-CoV-2-reactive clonotypes went up from 20 to 25 after infection to about 40 after vaccination, although the change was not significant. Of the vaccine-specific clones found in convalescent patients, nearly all (304 of 307) were mono-reactive for SARS-CoV-2 spike instead of being cross-reactive with common cold coronaviruses. In convalescent patients, a median roughly 85% of post-vaccine SARS-CoV-2-reactive clones were detected only after vaccination, suggesting vaccine-specific priming. Only a relatively small number of convalescent patients were included in the study, and early timepoints following natural infection were not analyzed.

The treatment or condition tag for this specimen amounts to: roughly nine-day PBMC culture with coronavirus spike peptide pools or control peptides (ViraFEST assay). To expand antigen-specific T cells with peptide pools and then pick out the expanded clonotypes through TCR sequencing, the study relied on the ViraFEST assay. Positive SARS-CoV-2 PCR tests in the convalescent patients dated from March to December 2020, before Alpha, Beta and Delta variants emerged in the United States. Each well held two million PBMCs cultured with around 10 ug/ml peptide pools in IMDM containing approximately 5% human AB serum and roughly 9.3 IU/ml IL-2. Half of the culture medium was replaced with fresh IL-2-containing medium on days 3 and 7. Once the cells had been in culture for 10 days, the EasySep CD4+ T cell isolation kit was used to isolate CD4+ T cells by negative selection. Ficoll-Paque Plus gradient centrifugation was used to isolate PBMCs from whole blood, and the isolated PBMCs were then either used fresh or cryopreserved at -140C. Triplicate wells were generally used for each culture condition.

The CDR3 holds 18 amino acids from the cysteine to the phenylalanine. The sequence is cut down to CDR3 DNA, 54 bases in frame from base 1. A distance of 26 bases separates the germline ends of V and J, which lose 1 base and 9 bases respectively. Sequences SGHDT (CDR1) and YYEEEE (CDR2) are obtained from the germline V gene. The material sequenced was CD4+ T cells from blood, cultured in vitro. This TCR was sampled from a human donor who had recovered from COVID-19. Here the chain combines TRBV5-6 and TRBJ1-5; a confident D gene designation cannot be given. The nucleotide sequence is TGTGCCAGCAGCTTGTCTAAGTCCCAGAGCCTCCATCGTTCGCCCCAGCATTTT. It translates as CASSLSKSQSLHRSPQHF.